This TCR beta chain was obtained from a study of shared clonotypes between healthy human individuals. Study information: With ages of 18 to 49, the donors were a couple of women and a few men.

Study conclusions and caveats: With few donors, the genetic and exposure-history diversity represented was limited.

Naive CD4+ cells were CD45RA-selected; the remaining cells were memory. Comment on this clone: Its target is unknown. With a far larger clone one base away, a read error is the likely cause. Other DNA sequences in the sample encode the same CDR3.

Some 32,000 T cell genomes, or roughly 180 ng DNA, went into the sorted-subset replicate PCRs. Method: immunoSEQ multiplex PCR; TCRdb's copy keeps in-frame clones and lacks some. Among roughly 700,000 clones, approximately 79% were seen once, and the ten largest hold around 1.6%. Sequenced: memory CD4+ T cells sorted from blood. This sample's subset: CD45RA-negative fraction. This sequence was found in a woman in her 30s in good health.

CDR3 sequence reads: CASSLGDRRLGQPQHF. CDR3 DNA: TGTGCCAGCAGTTTAGGTGACAGGCGATTGGGTCAGCCCCAGCATTTT. The V gene is TRBV28, the J gene TRBJ1-5; the D gene is possibly TRBD1 (6 bases). The germline V gene has CDR1 MDHEN and CDR2 SYDVKM. The CDR3 has 16 amino acids. V gave up 2 bases and J gave up 6 bases, with 17 bases separating them.